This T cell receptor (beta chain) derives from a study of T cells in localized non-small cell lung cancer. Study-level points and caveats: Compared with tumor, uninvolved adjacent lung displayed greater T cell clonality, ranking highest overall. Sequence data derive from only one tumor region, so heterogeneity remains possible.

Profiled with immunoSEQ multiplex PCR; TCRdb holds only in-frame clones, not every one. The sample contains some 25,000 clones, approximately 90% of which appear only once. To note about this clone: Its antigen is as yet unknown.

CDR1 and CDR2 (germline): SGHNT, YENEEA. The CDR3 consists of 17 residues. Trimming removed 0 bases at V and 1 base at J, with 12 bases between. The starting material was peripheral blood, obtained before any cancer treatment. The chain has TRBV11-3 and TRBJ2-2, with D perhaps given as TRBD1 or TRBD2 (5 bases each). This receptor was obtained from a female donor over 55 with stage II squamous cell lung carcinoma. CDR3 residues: CASSLEGWGRNTGELFF. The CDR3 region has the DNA TGTGCCAGCAGCTTAGAAGGGTGGGGACGGAACACCGGGGAGCTGTTTTTT. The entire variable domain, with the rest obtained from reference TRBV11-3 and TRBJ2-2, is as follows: EAGVVQSPRYKIIEKKQPVAFWCNPISGHNTLYWYLQNLGQGPELLIRYENEEAVDDSQLPKDRFSAERLKGVDSTLKIQPAELGDSAVYLCASSLEGWGRNTGELFFGEGSRLTVL.